This T cell receptor beta chain is drawn from a study of CD8 T cells in ankylosing spondylitis. Study-level points and caveats: Disease-linked clones were reportedly significantly enriched in matched ankylosing spondylitis synovial fluid.

This clonotype has at least ten counts. What it recognizes is unknown. The CDR3 consists of 14 residues. Trimming took 6 bases from V and 3 from J, leaving 15 bases between them. Germline V CDR1 and CDR2: DFQATT, SNEGSKA (reference sequence). TCRdb reprocessed the 5' RACE reads with MiXCR, giving one entry per CDR3 protein. The sample holds 210,000 or so distinct CDR3 sequences, over 7% seen once. The origin of this receptor is a female donor with ankylosing spondylitis or in good health (not recorded which). Source material: blood, either unsorted or a sorted T cell fraction (not recorded which). This chain joins TRBV20-1 and TRBJ2-1; weak D call: TRBD2 (5 bases). As DNA, the CDR3 is TGCAGTGCCCCGGCGGGCACCCGCTACAATGAGCAGTTCTTC. Its translation: CSAPAGTRYNEQFF.